This T cell receptor beta chain was documented in a study of T cells in Graves' hyperthyroidism and ophthalmopathy. Patients aged 18 to 65 with hyperthyroidism were newly diagnosed, with duration under 2 months. Exclusion of patients followed from uncontrolled infection, other autoimmune disease, pregnancy or lactation. PBMCs stemmed from 10 ml fresh peripheral blood. It was RNA transcripts that yielded the amplified TCR beta CDR3 regions. First-round RT-PCR with HTBI primers amplified the TCR CDR3 region. TCRdb re-derived calls from the multiplex PCR reads in MiXCR, one entry per CDR3 protein. The sample consists of around 340,000 distinct CDR3 sequences, approximately 15% of them appearing once. With respect to this clonotype: Antigen: not known.

Study observations and caveats: Blood samples included most of the expanded thyroid clonotypes exceeding 0.001.

This TCR was sampled from a woman in her 30s with Graves' hyperthyroidism. Sequencing was performed on blood.

CDR3 nucleotides: TGTGCCAGCGGGACTAGCGGGAAGGTGCAGTACTTC. Its protein product is CASGTSGKVQYF. The chain uses TRBV28 and TRBJ2-7, with 13 bases aligning to TRBD2. V was pared by 8 bases and J by 9 bases, with 4 bases of the junction left unmatched. The CDR3 loop spans 12 amino acids. Germline lookup yields CDR1 MDHEN and CDR2 SYDVKM.